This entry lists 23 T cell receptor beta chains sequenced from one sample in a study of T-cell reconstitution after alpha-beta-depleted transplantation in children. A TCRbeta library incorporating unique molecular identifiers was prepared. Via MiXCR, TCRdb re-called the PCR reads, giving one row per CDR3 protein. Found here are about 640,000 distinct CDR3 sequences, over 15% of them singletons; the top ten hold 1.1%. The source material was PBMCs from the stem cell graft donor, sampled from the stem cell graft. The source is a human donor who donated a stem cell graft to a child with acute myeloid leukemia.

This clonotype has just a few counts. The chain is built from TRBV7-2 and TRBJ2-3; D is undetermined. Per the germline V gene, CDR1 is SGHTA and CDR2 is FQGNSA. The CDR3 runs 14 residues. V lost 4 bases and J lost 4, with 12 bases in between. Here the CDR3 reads CASSWRPPSDTQYF. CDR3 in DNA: TGTGCCAGCAGCTGGCGACCGCCCTCAGATACGCAGTATTTT.

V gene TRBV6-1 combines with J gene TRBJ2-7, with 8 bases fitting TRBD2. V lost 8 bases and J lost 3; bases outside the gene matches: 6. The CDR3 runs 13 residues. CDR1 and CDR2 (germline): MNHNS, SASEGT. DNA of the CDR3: TGTGCCAGCGGGACTAGTTGGGTCTACGAGCAGTACGTC. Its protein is CASGTSWVYEQYV.

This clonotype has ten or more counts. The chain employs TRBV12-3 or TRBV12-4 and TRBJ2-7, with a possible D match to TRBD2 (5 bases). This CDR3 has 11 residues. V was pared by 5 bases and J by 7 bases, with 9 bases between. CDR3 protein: CASSPTGEQYF. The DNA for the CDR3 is TGTGCCAGCAGTCCCACGGGGGAGCAGTACTTC.

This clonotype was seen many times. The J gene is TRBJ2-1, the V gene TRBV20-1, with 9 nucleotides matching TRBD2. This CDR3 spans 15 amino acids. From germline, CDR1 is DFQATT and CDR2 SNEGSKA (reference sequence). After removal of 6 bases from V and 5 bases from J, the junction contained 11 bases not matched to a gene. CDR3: CSATDLAGANNEQFF. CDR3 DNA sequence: TGCAGTGCCACAGATTTAGCGGGGGCCAACAATGAGCAGTTCTTC.

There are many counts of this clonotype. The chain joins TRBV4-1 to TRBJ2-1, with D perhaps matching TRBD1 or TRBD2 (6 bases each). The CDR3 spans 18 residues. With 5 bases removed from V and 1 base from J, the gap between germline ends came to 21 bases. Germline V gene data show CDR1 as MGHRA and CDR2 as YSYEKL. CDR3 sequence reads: CASSSNLGGLASYNEQFF. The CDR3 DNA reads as TGCGCCAGCAGCTCCAACCTAGGGGGGCTAGCGTCCTACAATGAGCAGTTCTTC.

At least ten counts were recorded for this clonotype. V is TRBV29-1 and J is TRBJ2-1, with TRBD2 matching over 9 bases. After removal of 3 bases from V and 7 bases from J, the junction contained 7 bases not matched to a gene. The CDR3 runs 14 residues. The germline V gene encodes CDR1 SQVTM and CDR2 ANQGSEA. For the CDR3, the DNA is TGCAGCGTTGACGGGGAGCGGGGGGTAAATGAGCAGTTCTTC. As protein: CSVDGERGVNEQFF.

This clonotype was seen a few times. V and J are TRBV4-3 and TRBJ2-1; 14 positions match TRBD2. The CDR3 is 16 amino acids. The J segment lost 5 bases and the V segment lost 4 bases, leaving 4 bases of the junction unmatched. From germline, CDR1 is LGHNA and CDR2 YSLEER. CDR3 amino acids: CASSRLAGGPNNEQFF. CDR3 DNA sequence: TGCGCCAGCAGCCGACTAGCGGGGGGGCCCAACAATGAGCAGTTCTTC.

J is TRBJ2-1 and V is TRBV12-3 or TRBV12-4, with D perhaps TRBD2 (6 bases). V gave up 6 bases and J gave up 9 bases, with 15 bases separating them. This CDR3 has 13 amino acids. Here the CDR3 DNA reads TGTGCCAGCAGAACGGCGATCGGGGGTGAGCAGTTCTTC. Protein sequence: CASRTAIGGEQFF.

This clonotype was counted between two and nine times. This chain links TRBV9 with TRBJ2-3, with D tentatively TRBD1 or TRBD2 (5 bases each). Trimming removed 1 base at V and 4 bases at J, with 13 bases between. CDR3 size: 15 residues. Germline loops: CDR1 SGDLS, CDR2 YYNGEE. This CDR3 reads CASSVRDETADTQYF. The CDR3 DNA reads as TGTGCCAGCAGCGTACGGGACGAAACAGCAGATACGCAGTATTTT.

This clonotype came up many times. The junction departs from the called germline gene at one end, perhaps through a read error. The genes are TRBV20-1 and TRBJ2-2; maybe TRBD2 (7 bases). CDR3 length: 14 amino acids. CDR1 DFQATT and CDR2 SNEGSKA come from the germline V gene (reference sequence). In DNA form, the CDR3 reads TGCAGTGCTAGGGCGGGGGCGAAAACCGGGGAGCTGTTTTTT. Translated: CSARAGAKTGELFF.

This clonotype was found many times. The CDR3, as DNA: TGTGCCAGCAGCCAAGAGCGGGGGGGCCCAGATACGCAGTATTTT. Translating it yields CASSQERGGPDTQYF. The rearrangement links TRBV4-2 to TRBJ2-3; the match to TRBD2 covers 9 bases. Germline CDR1 is LGHNA and CDR2 is YNFKEQ. The CDR3 spans 15 residues. Unmatched junction bases numbered 2, after V lost 0 bases and J lost 4 bases.

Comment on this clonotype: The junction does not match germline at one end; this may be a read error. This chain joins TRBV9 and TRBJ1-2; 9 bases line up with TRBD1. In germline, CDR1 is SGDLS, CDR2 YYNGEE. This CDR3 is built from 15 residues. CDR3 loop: CTSSVGQGKVDGYTF. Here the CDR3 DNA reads TGTACCAGCAGCGTAGGACAGGGGAAGGTGGATGGCTACACCTTC.

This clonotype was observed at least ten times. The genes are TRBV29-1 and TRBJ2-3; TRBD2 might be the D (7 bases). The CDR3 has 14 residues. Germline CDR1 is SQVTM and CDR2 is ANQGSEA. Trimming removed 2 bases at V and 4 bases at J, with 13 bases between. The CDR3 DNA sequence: TGCAGCGTTGAAAAACAGGGAGGGGCAGATACGCAGTATTTT. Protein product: CSVEKQGGADTQYF.

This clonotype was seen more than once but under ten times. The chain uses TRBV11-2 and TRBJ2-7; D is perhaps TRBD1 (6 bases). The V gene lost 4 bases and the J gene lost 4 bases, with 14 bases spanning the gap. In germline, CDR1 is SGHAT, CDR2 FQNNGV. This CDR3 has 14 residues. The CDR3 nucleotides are TGTGCCAGCAGCTCCCAAGGACAGCCTTACGAGCAGTACTTC. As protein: CASSSQGQPYEQYF. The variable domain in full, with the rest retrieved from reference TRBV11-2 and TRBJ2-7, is EAGVAQSPRYKIIEKRQSVAFWCNPISGHATLYWYQQILGQGPKLLIQFQNNGVVDDSQLPKDRFSAERLKGVDSTLKIQPAKLEDSAVYLCASSSQGQPYEQYFGPGTRLTVT.

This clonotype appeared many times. The CDR3 region is CASSSSGQVTDTQYF. The CDR3 DNA follows: TGTGCCAGCAGCTCCTCGGGACAGGTAACAGATACGCAGTATTTT. The chain combines TRBV7-2 with TRBJ2-3; the match to TRBD1 covers 8 bases. From germline, CDR1 is SGHTA and CDR2 FQGNSA. Unmatched junction bases numbered 6, after V lost 4 bases and J lost 3 bases. The CDR3 contains 15 residues.

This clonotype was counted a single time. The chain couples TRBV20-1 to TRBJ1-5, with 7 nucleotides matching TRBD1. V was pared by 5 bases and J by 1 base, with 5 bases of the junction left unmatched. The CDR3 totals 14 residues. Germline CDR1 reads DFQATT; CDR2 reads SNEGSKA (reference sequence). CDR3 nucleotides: TGCAGTGCTTGGACCAGGGGGAGCAATCAGCCCCAGCATTTT. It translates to CSAWTRGSNQPQHF.

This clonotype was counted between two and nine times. The CDR3, as DNA: TGTGCCAGCAGCCTGATGGGGACAGGCACAGATACGCAGTATTTT. Translated: CASSLMGTGTDTQYF. This chain uses TRBV27 with TRBJ2-3, with 7 bases lining up with TRBD1. The CDR3 extends over 15 amino acids. V was pared by 6 bases and J by 1 base, with 7 bases of the junction left unmatched. Germline lookup yields CDR1 MNHEY and CDR2 SMNVEV (reference sequence).

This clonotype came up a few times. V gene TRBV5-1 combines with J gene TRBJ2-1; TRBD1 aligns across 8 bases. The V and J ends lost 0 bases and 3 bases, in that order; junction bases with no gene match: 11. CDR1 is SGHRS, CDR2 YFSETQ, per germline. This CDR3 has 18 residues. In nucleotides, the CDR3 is TGCGCCAGCAGCTTGGTGGGCAGGGCAGGGGGCTTCTACAATGAGCAGTTCTTC. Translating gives CASSLVGRAGGFYNEQFF.

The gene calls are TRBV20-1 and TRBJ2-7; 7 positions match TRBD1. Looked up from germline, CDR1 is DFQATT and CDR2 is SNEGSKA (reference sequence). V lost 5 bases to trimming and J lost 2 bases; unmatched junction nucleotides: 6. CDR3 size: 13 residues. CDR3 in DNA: TGCAGTGCTTCAAGACAGGGAACCTACGAGCAGTACTTC. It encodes CSASRQGTYEQYF.

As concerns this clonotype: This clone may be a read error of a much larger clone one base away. CDR3 nucleotides: TGCAGTGCTCCCCCCCAGCGGGGGTGGGAGACCCAGTACTTC. Translation: CSAPPQRGWETQYF. The V and J genes are TRBV20-1 and TRBJ2-5; 8 bases are shared with TRBD2. Germline V lookup: CDR1 DFQATT, CDR2 SNEGSKA (reference sequence). The CDR3 loop spans 14 amino acids. V shed 5 bases, J shed 5 bases, and the junction held 10 bases outside the gene matches.

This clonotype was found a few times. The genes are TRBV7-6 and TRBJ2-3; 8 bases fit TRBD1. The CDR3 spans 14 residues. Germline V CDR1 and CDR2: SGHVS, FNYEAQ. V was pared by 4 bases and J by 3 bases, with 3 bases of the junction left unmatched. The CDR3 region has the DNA TGTGCCAGCAGCTCGACAGGGGTAACAGATACGCAGTATTTT. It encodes CASSSTGVTDTQYF.

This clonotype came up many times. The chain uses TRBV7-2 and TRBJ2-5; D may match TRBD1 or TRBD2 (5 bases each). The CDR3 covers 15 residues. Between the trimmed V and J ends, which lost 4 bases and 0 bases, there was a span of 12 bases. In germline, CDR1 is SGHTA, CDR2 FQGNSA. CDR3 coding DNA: TGTGCCAGCAGCTCAAGTCGGGGCAACCAAGAGACCCAGTACTTC. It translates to CASSSSRGNQETQYF.

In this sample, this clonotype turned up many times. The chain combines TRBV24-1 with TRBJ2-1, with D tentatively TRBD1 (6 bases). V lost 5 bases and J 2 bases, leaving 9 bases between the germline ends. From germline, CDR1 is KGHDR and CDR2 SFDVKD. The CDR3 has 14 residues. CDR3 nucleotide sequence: TGTGCCACCAGTGGGGCAGGGGCCTACAATGAGCAGTTCTTC. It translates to CATSGAGAYNEQFF.